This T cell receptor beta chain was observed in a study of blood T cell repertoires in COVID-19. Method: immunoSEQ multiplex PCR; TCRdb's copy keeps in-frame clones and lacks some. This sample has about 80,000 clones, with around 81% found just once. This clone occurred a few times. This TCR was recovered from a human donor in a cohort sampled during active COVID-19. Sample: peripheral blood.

The CDR3: CASVRGRREQFF. In DNA, the CDR3 is TGTGCCAGCGTAAGGGGCAGACGTGAGCAGTTCTTC. V gene TRBV7-9 combines with J gene TRBJ2-1; D perhaps matches TRBD1 (5 bases). Germline CDR1 is SEHNR and CDR2 is FQNEAQ (reference sequence). CDR3 size: 12 residues. Trimming stripped 8 bases from V and 9 bases from J, with 14 bases between. The variable domain in full, completed from reference TRBV7-9 and TRBJ2-1, reads DTGVSQNPRHKITKRGQNVTFRCDPISEHNRLYWYRQTLGQGPEFLTYFQNEAQLEKSRLLSDRFSAERPKGSFSTLEIQRTEQGDSAMYLCASVRGRREQFFGPGTRLTVL.